This entry lists 10 T cell receptor beta chains sequenced from one sample in a study of early T cells in non-severe SARS-CoV-2 infection. TCRdb reprocessed the 5' RACE reads via MiXCR and lists one record per CDR3 protein. The top ten hold under 0.75% of the sample, which has 70,000 to 95,000 distinct CDR3 sequences, roughly 14% seen once. The specimen sequenced was whole blood. The receptor set was obtained from an adult who was a healthcare worker with PCR-confirmed SARS-CoV-2 infection or an uninfected control (not recorded which).

The V and J genes are TRBV18 and TRBJ1-1; tentative D call: TRBD1 (5 bases). The V end was cut by 1 base, the J end by 3 bases, with 9 bases between. Per the germline V gene, CDR1 is KGHSH and CDR2 is LQKENI. The CDR3 spans 14 residues. CDR3 sequence: CASSPLGGDTEAFF. DNA for the CDR3: TGTGCCAGCTCACCACTGGGGGGGGACACTGAAGCTTTCTTT. The full variable domain, rest sourced from reference TRBV18 and TRBJ1-1, is NAGVMQNPRHLVRRRGQEARLRCSPMKGHSHVYWYRQLPEEGLKFMVYLQKENIIDESGMPKERFSAEFPKEGPSILRIQQVVRGDSAAYFCASSPLGGDTEAFFGQGTRLTVV.

The sample holds a few counts of this clonotype. The chain recombines TRBV30 with TRBJ1-6, with D unclear. The V gene's germline CDR1 is GTSNPN and CDR2 SVGIG (reference sequence). V dropped 4 bases and J dropped 7 bases, with 11 bases sitting between them. The CDR3 sequence is 13 residues long. CDR3 sequence: CAWTEQSNSPLHF. Here the CDR3 DNA reads TGTGCCTGGACGGAACAGTCGAATTCACCCCTCCACTTT.

This clonotype was counted ten times or more. The chain links TRBV10-2 to TRBJ1-2; TRBD1 is a possible D gene (6 bases). Germline-derived CDR1 and CDR2 are WSHSY and SAAADI. This CDR3 has 13 residues. Trimming cost V 5 bases and J 2 bases, with 9 bases left between them. CDR3 loop: CASSRTENYGYTF. In DNA form, the CDR3 reads TGCGCCAGCAGTAGGACAGAGAACTATGGCTACACCTTC.

This rearrangement joins TRBV7-2 to TRBJ1-1; D call uncertain. Germline CDR1 SGHTA, CDR2 FQGNSA. The CDR3 extends over 13 amino acids. The germline V and J ends were trimmed by 0 bases and 11 bases, with 13 bases remaining between them. CDR3 nucleotide sequence: TGTGCCAGCAGCTTAGCAATAAGGGAGTGGGCTTTCTTT. It is translated as CASSLAIREWAFF.

In its sample, this clonotype was seen a few times. The J gene is TRBJ2-2, the V gene TRBV11-2, with D hard to call. The V end lost 5 bases, the J end lost 1 base, and 14 bases lay between the germline ends. The CDR3 contains 16 residues. Germline V lookup: CDR1 SGHAT, CDR2 FQNNGV. The CDR3 is CASSRLPQENTGELFF. The CDR3 DNA follows: TGTGCCAGCAGCCGACTCCCTCAGGAGAACACCGGGGAGCTGTTTTTT.

The rearrangement joins TRBV3-1 to TRBJ2-7, with D uncertain. The CDR3 consists of 15 residues. CDR1 LGHDT and CDR2 YNNKEL come from the germline V gene (reference sequence). Deletions cut 4 bases from V and 0 bases from J, with 13 bases between. The CDR3 DNA sequence: TGTGCCAGCAGCCGACACTATCTCAGCTCCTACGAGCAGTACGTC. This codes for CASSRHYLSSYEQYV.

J is TRBJ2-1 and V is TRBV29-1; D may be TRBD1 (6 bases). CDR3 length equals 12 residues. The V end was cut by 1 base, the J end by 13 bases, with 14 bases between. Germline assignment: CDR1 SQVTM and CDR2 ANQGSEA. The CDR3 loop is CSVEGGPRTQFF. As DNA, the CDR3 is TGCAGCGTTGAAGGGGGGCCCCGGACTCAGTTCTTC.

The V gene is TRBV29-1, the J gene TRBJ1-2, with D possibly matching TRBD1 (5 bases). The CDR3 is 12 residues long. Trimming removed 7 bases from V and 5 bases from J, with 14 bases in between. Germline V CDR1 and CDR2: SQVTM, ANQGSEA. This chain's CDR3 is CSAVTDSYGYTF. CDR3 coding DNA: TGCAGCGCTGTGACAGACTCATATGGCTACACCTTC.

The chain recombines TRBV18 with TRBJ1-6; no firm D call. Trimming left V 2 bases short and J 7 bases short, with 6 bases between. This CDR3 is built from 13 residues. Germline V gives CDR1 KGHSH, CDR2 LQKENI. The CDR3: CASSPSWNSPLHF. Here the CDR3 DNA reads TGTGCCAGCTCACCAAGTTGGAATTCACCCCTCCACTTT.

This clonotype was counted a few times. The rearrangement joins TRBV9 to TRBJ2-1; 12 bases are shared with TRBD2. The germline V gene has CDR1 SGDLS and CDR2 YYNGEE. The CDR3 is 16 amino acids. J was trimmed by 6 bases and V by 3 bases; bases with no gene match: 7. The CDR3 bases are TGTGCCAGCAGCGGACGACTAGCGGGGGTCCCCAATGAGCAGTTCTTC. Protein sequence: CASSGRLAGVPNEQFF.